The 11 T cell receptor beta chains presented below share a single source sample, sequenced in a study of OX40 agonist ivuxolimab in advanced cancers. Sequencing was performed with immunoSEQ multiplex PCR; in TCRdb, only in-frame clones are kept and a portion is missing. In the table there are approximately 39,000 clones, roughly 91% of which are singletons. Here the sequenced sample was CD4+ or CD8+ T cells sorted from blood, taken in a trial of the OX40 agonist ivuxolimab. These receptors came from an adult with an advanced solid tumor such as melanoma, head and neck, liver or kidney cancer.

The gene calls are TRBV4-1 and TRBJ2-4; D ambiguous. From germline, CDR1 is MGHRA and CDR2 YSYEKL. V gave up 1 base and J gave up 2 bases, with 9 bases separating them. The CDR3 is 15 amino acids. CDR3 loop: CASSQVLGSKNIQYF. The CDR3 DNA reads TGCGCCAGCAGCCAAGTTTTGGGGTCCAAAAACATTCAGTACTTC.

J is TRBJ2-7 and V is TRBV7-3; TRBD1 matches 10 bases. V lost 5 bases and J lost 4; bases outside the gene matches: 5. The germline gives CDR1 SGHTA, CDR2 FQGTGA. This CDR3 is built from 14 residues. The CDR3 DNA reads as TGTGCCAGCAGCCCCGGGACAGGGGAATACGAGCAGTACTTC. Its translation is CASSPGTGEYEQYF.

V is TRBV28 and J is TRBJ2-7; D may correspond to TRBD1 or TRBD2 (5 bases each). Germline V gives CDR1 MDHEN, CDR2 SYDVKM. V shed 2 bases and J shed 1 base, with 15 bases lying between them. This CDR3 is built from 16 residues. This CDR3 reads CASSLPHGAVSYEQYF. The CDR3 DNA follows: TGTGCCAGCAGTTTACCCCACGGGGCGGTGTCCTACGAGCAGTACTTC.

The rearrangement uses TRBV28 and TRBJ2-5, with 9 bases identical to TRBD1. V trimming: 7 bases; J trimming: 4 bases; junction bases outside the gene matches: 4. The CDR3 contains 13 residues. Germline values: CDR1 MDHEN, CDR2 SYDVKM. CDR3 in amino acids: CASTDRGVETQYF. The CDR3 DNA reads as TGTGCCAGCACCGACAGGGGGGTAGAGACCCAGTACTTC.

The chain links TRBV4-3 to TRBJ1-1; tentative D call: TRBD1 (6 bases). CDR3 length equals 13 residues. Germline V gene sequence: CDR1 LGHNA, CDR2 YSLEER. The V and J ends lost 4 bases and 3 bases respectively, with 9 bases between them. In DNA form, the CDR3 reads TGCGCCAGCAGCCCTACAGGGTACACTGAAGCTTTCTTT. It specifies CASSPTGYTEAFF.

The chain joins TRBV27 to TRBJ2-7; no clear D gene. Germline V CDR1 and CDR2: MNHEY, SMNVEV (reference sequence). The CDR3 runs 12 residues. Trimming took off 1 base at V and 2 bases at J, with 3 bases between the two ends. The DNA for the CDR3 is TGTGCCAGCAGTTTATATCCCTACGAGCAGTACTTC. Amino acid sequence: CASSLYPYEQYF.

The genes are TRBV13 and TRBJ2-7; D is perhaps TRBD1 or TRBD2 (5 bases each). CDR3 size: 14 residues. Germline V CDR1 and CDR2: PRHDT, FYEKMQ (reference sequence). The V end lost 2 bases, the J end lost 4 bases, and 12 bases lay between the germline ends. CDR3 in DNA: TGTGCCAGCAGCTTAATGGGGGTTCAGTACGAGCAGTACTTC. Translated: CASSLMGVQYEQYF.

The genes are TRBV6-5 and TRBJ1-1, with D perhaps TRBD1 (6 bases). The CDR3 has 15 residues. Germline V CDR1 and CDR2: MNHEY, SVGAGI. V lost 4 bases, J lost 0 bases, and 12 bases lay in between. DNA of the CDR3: TGTGCCAGCAGTTCCCTACAGGGAATGAACACTGAAGCTTTCTTT. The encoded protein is CASSSLQGMNTEAFF.

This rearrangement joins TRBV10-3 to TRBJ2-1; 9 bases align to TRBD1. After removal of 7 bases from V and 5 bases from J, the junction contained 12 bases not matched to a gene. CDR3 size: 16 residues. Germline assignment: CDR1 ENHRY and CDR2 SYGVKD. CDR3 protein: CAIKSIEGQGNNEQFF. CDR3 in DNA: TGTGCCATCAAATCAATCGAGGGACAGGGAAACAATGAGCAGTTCTTC.

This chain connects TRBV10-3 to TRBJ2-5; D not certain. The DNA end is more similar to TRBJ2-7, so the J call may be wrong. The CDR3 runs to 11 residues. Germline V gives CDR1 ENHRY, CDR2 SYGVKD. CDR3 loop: CAISDPYEQYF. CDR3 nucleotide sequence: TGTGCCATCAGTGATCCCTACGAGCAGTACTTC.

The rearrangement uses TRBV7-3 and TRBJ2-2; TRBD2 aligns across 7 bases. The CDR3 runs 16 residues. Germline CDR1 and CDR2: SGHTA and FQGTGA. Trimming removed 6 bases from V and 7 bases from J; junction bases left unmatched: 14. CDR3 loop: CASSPLVGGPFGELFF. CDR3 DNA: TGTGCCAGCAGTCCCCTGGTGGGAGGGCCGTTCGGGGAGCTGTTTTTT.